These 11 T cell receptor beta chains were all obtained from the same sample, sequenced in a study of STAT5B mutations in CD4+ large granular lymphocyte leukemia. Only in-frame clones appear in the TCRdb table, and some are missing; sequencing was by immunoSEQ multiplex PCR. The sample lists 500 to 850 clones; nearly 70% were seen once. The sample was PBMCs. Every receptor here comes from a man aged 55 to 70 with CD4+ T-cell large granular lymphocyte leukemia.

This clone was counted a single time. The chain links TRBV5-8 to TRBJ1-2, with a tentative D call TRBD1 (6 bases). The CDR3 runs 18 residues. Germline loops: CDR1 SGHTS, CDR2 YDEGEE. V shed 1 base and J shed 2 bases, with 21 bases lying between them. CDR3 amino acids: CASSLLSWSHRANYGYTF. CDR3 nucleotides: TGTGCCAGCAGCTTGCTATCCTGGAGCCACAGGGCGAACTATGGCTACACCTTC.

The DNA of the CDR3 is TGTGCCAGCAGATTAGAGGGCTACGAGCAGTACTTC. Protein: CASRLEGYEQYF. V and J are TRBV2 and TRBJ2-7; a possible D gene is TRBD2 (5 bases). The CDR3 is 12 residues long. Germline V gives CDR1 SNHLY, CDR2 FYNNEI. V was pared by 6 bases and J by 3 bases, with 9 bases between.

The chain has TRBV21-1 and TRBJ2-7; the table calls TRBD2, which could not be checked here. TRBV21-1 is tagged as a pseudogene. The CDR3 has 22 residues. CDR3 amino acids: CASSIWGRDTGGLEVDRHEQYF. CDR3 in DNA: TGTGCCAGCAGCATATGGGGCCGGGACACTGGAGGACTAGAGGTTGATCGTCACGAGCAGTACTTC.

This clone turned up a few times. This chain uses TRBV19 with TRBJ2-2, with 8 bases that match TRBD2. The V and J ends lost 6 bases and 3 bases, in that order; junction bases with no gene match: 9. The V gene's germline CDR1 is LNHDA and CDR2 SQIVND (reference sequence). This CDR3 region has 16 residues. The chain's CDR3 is CASSGGGAGDTGELFF. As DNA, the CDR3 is TGTGCCAGTAGCGGGGGTGGAGCGGGAGACACCGGGGAGCTGTTTTTT. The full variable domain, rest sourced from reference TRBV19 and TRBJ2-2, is DGGITQSPKYLFRKEGQNVTLSCEQNLNHDAMYWYRQDPGQGLRLIYYSQIVNDFQKGDIAEGYSVSREKKESFPLTVTSAQKNPTAFYLCASSGGGAGDTGELFFGEGSRLTVL.

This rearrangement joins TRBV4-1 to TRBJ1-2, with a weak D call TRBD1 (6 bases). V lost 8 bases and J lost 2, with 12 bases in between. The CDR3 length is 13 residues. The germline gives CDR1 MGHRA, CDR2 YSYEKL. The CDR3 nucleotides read TGCGCCAGCGCAGGGGTTGGGAACTATGGCTACACCTTC. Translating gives CASAGVGNYGYTF.

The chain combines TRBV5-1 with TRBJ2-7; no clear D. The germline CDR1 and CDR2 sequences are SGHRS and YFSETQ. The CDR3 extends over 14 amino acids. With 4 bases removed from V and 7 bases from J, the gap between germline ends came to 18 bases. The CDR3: CASSPTITLGEQYF. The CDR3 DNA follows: TGCGCCAGCAGCCCCACGATAACCCTGGGGGAGCAGTACTTC.

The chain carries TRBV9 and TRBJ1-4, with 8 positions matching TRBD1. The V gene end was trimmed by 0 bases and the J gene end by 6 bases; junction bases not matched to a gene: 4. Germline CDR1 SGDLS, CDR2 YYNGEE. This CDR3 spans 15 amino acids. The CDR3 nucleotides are TGTGCCAGCAGCGTAGAGGGACAGGCATATGAAAAACTGTTTTTT. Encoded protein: CASSVEGQAYEKLFF.

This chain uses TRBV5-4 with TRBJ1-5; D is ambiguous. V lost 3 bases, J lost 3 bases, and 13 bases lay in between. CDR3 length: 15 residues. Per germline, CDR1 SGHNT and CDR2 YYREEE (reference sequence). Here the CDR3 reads CASSSQPGPNQPQHF. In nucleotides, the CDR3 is TGTGCCAGCAGCTCTCAACCAGGACCCAATCAGCCCCAGCATTTT. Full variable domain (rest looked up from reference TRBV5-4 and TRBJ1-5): ETGVTQSPTHLIKTRGQQVTLRCSSQSGHNTVSWYQQALGQGPQFIFQYYREEENGRGNFPPRFSGLQFPNYSSELNVNALELDDSALYLCASSSQPGPNQPQHFGDGTRLSIL.

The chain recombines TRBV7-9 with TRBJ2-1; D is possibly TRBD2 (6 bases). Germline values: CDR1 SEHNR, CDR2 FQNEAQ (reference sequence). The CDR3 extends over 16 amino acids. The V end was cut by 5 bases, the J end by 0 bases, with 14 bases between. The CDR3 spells CASSQDGGSSYNEQFF. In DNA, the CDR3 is TGTGCCAGCAGCCAAGACGGGGGTAGCTCCTACAATGAGCAGTTCTTC.

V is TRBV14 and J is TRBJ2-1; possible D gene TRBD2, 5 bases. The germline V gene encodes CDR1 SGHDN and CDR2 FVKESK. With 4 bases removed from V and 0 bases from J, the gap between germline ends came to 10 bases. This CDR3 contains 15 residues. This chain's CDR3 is CASSPGESSYNEQFF. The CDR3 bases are TGTGCCAGCAGCCCTGGGGAGAGCTCCTACAATGAGCAGTTCTTC.

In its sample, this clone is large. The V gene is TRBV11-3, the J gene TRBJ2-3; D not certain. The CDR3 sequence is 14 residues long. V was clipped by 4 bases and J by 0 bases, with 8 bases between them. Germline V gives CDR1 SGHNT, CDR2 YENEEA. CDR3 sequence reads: CASSSSTSTDTQYF. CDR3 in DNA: TGTGCCAGCAGCTCCTCGACTAGCACAGATACGCAGTATTTT.